This T cell receptor (beta chain) comes out of a study of blood T cell repertoires in COVID-19. This clone has only one observation. Method: immunoSEQ multiplex PCR; TCRdb's copy keeps in-frame clones and lacks some. Altogether 300,000 to 400,000 clones are present, about 87% being singletons, with the ten largest covering roughly 6%. The CDR3 contains 13 residues. V lost 4 bases to trimming and J lost 8 bases, with 13 bases between them. CDR1 SGHKS and CDR2 YYEKEE come from the germline V gene (reference sequence). Sequencing was carried out using peripheral blood. This chain uses TRBV5-5 with TRBJ2-1; perhaps TRBD2 as D (5 bases). This TCR was recovered from a woman aged 45 to 65 with COVID-19, enrolled during active disease. CDR3 sequence: CASSLRLTDEQFF. CDR3 bases: TGTGCCAGCAGCCTTCGACTAACGGATGAGCAGTTCTTC. The whole variable domain, remainder taken from reference TRBV5-5 and TRBJ2-1, is DAGVTQSPTHLIKTRGQQVTLRCSPISGHKSVSWYQQVLGQGPQFIFQYYEKEERGRGNFPDRFSARQFPNYSSELNVNALLLGDSALYLCASSLRLTDEQFFGPGTRLTVL.